This T cell receptor (beta chain) was documented in a study of T cells in Graves' hyperthyroidism and ophthalmopathy. Ophthalmopathy patients all had a Clinical Activity Score of at least 3, a NOSPECS grade of at least 4 and disease under 3 months old. Clinicians diagnosed patients from clinical symptoms, serum thyroxine and TRAb, thyroid ultrasound and orbital computed tomography. Amplified TCR beta CDR3 regions came from RNA transcripts. A first-round RT-PCR of the TCR CDR3 used the HTBI primer set. TCRdb recomputed calls from the multiplex PCR reads with MiXCR, one row per CDR3 protein. This repertoire shows about half a million distinct CDR3 sequences, approximately 16% found once; its top ten account for approximately 30%. Trimming cost V 3 bases and J 6 bases, with 18 bases left between them. The CDR3 loop spans 15 amino acids. CDR1 is LNHDA and CDR2 is SQIVND in the germline V gene (reference sequence).

This clonotype was sampled from a young woman with Graves' ophthalmopathy. The sequencing sample was made of blood. The rearrangement joins TRBV19 to TRBJ2-7; D may be TRBD2 (5 bases). Written as DNA, the CDR3 is TGTGCCAGTAGTATCTCCGGACGGGGAGTCCGCGAGCAGTACTTC. Its translation: CASSISGRGVREQYF. The variable domain in full, with the rest retrieved from reference TRBV19 and TRBJ2-7, is DGGITQSPKYLFRKEGQNVTLSCEQNLNHDAMYWYRQDPGQGLRLIYYSQIVNDFQKGDIAEGYSVSREKKESFPLTVTSAQKNPTAFYLCASSISGRGVREQYFGPGTRLTVT.